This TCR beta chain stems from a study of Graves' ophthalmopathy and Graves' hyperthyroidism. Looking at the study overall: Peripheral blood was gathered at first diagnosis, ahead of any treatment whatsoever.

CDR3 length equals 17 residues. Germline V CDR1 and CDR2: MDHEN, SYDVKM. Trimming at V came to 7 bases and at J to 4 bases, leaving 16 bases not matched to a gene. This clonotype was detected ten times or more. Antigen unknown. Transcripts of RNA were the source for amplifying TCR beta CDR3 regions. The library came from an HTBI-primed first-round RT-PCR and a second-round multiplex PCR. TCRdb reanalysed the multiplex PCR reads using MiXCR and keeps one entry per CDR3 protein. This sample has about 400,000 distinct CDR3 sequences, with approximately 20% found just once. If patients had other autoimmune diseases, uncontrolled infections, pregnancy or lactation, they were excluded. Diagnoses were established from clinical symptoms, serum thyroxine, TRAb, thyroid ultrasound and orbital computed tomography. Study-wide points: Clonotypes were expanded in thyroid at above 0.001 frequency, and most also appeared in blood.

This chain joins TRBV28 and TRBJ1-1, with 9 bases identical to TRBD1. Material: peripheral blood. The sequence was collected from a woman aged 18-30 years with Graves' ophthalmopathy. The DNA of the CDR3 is TGTGCCAGCAAGACAGGGGGACTCCAACGAACTCCCACTGAAGCTTTCTTT. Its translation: CASKTGGLQRTPTEAFF.